Listed below are T cell receptor beta chains from one sample, sequenced in a study of blood T cell repertoires in COVID-19. Only in-frame clones appear in the TCRdb table, and some are missing; sequencing was by immunoSEQ multiplex PCR. The profile shows fewer than 200,000 clones, around 82% of them singletons. The sequencing sample was made of peripheral blood. The origin of the receptors is a woman in her 40s with COVID-19, enrolled during active disease. CDR3s include the opening cysteine and the closing phenylalanine or tryptophan. Fields, in order: CDR3 length, D gene, V gene, clone size, J gene, CDR3 protein, CDR3 DNA. A D gene is named only where the DNA matches it firmly. Clone size is shown for a subset of rows, as once, few, many or a class of expanded clone.

cdr3_length: 16
d_call: TRBD1
v_call: TRBV19
clone_size: many
j_call: TRBJ1-5
cdr3_aa: CASSTRTGTIGQPQHF
cdr3_nt: TGTGCCAGTAGTACAAGGACAGGGACGATTGGTCAGCCCCAGCATTTT

cdr3_length: 15
d_call: TRBD2
v_call: TRBV15
clone_size: -
j_call: TRBJ2-7
cdr3_aa: CATRRTSGATYEQYF
cdr3_nt: TGTGCCACCCGAAGGACTAGCGGAGCTACCTACGAGCAGTACTTC

cdr3_length: 12
d_call: -
v_call: TRBV6-6
clone_size: -
j_call: TRBJ1-4
cdr3_aa: CARPWGREKLFF
cdr3_nt: TGTGCCCGACCATGGGGGCGCGAAAAACTGTTTTTT

cdr3_length: 14
d_call: -
v_call: TRBV30
clone_size: -
j_call: TRBJ2-1
cdr3_aa: CAWRQAGSYNEQFF
cdr3_nt: TGTGCCTGGCGACAGGCCGGTTCCTACAATGAGCAGTTCTTC

cdr3_length: 14
d_call: TRBD2
v_call: TRBV3-1/TRBV3-2
clone_size: -
j_call: TRBJ2-7
cdr3_aa: CASNPAGAAYEQYF
cdr3_nt: TGTGCCAGCAACCCAGCGGGAGCCGCCTACGAGCAGTACTTC

cdr3_length: 17
d_call: -
v_call: TRBV5-1
clone_size: once
j_call: TRBJ2-6
cdr3_aa: CASSLWGSSSGANVLTF
cdr3_nt: TGCGCCAGCAGCCTCTGGGGCAGCAGCTCTGGGGCCAACGTCCTGACTTTC

cdr3_length: 16
d_call: TRBD1
v_call: TRBV5-5
clone_size: -
j_call: TRBJ1-6
cdr3_aa: CASSFLLRDSGSPLHF
cdr3_nt: TGTGCCAGCAGTTTCCTTCTCCGGGACAGTGGTTCACCCCTCCACTTT

cdr3_length: 14
d_call: -
v_call: TRBV9
clone_size: once
j_call: TRBJ1-2
cdr3_aa: CASSVQEVSYGYTF
cdr3_nt: TGTGCCAGCAGCGTCCAGGAGGTCTCCTATGGCTACACCTTC

cdr3_length: 13
d_call: -
v_call: TRBV7-3
clone_size: -
j_call: TRBJ2-1
cdr3_aa: CASSLEGWGEQFF
cdr3_nt: TGTGCCAGCAGCTTGGAGGGATGGGGGGAGCAGTTCTTC

cdr3_length: 15
d_call: -
v_call: TRBV7-2
clone_size: -
j_call: TRBJ2-5
cdr3_aa: CASSLGPSPQETQYF
cdr3_nt: TGTGCCAGCAGCTTAGGCCCTAGCCCCCAAGAGACCCAGTACTTC

cdr3_length: 15
d_call: -
v_call: TRBV14
clone_size: -
j_call: TRBJ2-6
cdr3_aa: CASSRPGSAANVLTF
cdr3_nt: TGTGCCAGCAGTCGTCCAGGGTCCGCAGCCAACGTCCTGACTTTC

cdr3_length: 14
d_call: -
v_call: TRBV19
clone_size: -
j_call: TRBJ1-1
cdr3_aa: CASSPGQLNTEAFF
cdr3_nt: TGTGCCAGTAGTCCCGGACAACTGAACACTGAAGCTTTCTTT

cdr3_length: 12
d_call: TRBD2
v_call: TRBV2
clone_size: -
j_call: TRBJ2-4
cdr3_aa: CASRLAGAFQYF
cdr3_nt: TGTGCCAGCAGGTTAGCGGGGGCTTTTCAGTACTTC

cdr3_length: 16
d_call: TRBD1
v_call: TRBV27
clone_size: -
j_call: TRBJ1-4
cdr3_aa: CASSLIQGAMKEKLFF
cdr3_nt: TGTGCCAGCAGTTTAATTCAGGGGGCAATGAAAGAAAAACTGTTTTTT

cdr3_length: 12
d_call: -
v_call: TRBV7-8
clone_size: -
j_call: TRBJ2-7
cdr3_aa: CASSSGSHEQYF
cdr3_nt: TGTGCCAGCAGCTCCGGGAGTCACGAGCAGTACTTC

cdr3_length: 15
d_call: -
v_call: TRBV7-2
clone_size: -
j_call: TRBJ2-5
cdr3_aa: CASSPMSGRRETQYF
cdr3_nt: TGTGCCAGCAGCCCGATGAGTGGTAGGCGGGAGACCCAGTACTTC

cdr3_length: 14
d_call: -
v_call: TRBV18
clone_size: -
j_call: TRBJ2-2
cdr3_aa: CASSLGGNTGELFF
cdr3_nt: TGTGCCAGCTCACTCGGGGGAAACACCGGGGAGCTGTTTTTT

cdr3_length: 16
d_call: -
v_call: TRBV5-4
clone_size: -
j_call: TRBJ2-2
cdr3_aa: CASSLGLTLDTGELFF
cdr3_nt: TGTGCCAGCAGCTTGGGACTCACGTTGGACACCGGGGAGCTGTTTTTT

cdr3_length: 15
d_call: -
v_call: TRBV18
clone_size: -
j_call: TRBJ1-2
cdr3_aa: CASSPSTQVNYGYTF
cdr3_nt: TGTGCCAGCTCACCTTCAACACAGGTTAACTATGGCTACACCTTC

cdr3_length: 12
d_call: -
v_call: TRBV29-1
clone_size: -
j_call: TRBJ2-3
cdr3_aa: CSVGWAPDTQYF
cdr3_nt: TGCAGCGTTGGATGGGCCCCAGATACGCAGTATTTT